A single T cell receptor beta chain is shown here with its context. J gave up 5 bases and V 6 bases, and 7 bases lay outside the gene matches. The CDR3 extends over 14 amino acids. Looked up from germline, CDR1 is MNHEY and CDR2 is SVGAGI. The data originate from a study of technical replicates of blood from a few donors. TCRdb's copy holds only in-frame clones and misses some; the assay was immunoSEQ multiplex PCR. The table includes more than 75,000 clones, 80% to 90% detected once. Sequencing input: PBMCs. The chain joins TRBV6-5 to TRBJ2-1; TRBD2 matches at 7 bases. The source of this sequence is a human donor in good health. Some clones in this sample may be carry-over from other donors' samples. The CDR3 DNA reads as TGTGCCAGCAGATCCCCTAGCGGCCACAATGAGCAGTTCTTC. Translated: CASRSPSGHNEQFF.